The T cell receptor (beta chain) under discussion was sequenced for a study of blood T cells in healthy people across ages. A word on this clonotype: The antigen remains undetermined.

Study-wide points: While age rose, TCR beta diversity per million T cells dropped in a roughly linear way. In these data, TCR beta diversity tracked strongly with naive T cell percentage.

Peripheral blood from each donor was collected in a volume of approximately 10 milliliters. Sample-barcoded 5' priming and a J-beta primer mix drove a second PCR of roughly 6 to 12 cycles. Every cDNA molecule carried a tag from a template-switch adaptor bearing 12 random nucleotides. One entry per CDR3 protein results from TCRdb running MiXCR on the 5' RACE reads. The repertoire holds over 950,000 distinct CDR3 sequences, around two fifths seen once, with roughly 13% in the top ten. Germline V gene data show CDR1 as ENHRY and CDR2 as SYGVKD. Trimming left V 3 bases short and J 6 bases short, with 19 bases between. This CDR3 has 16 residues.

Material for sequencing was blood. The sequence was collected from a man aged 18 to 30 in good health. V is TRBV10-3 and J is TRBJ2-3, with a tentative D call TRBD2 (6 bases). The CDR3 loop reads CAISDGSAGRSDTQYF. The CDR3 bases are TGTGCCATCAGTGACGGGAGCGCCGGGCGGTCGGATACGCAGTATTTT.